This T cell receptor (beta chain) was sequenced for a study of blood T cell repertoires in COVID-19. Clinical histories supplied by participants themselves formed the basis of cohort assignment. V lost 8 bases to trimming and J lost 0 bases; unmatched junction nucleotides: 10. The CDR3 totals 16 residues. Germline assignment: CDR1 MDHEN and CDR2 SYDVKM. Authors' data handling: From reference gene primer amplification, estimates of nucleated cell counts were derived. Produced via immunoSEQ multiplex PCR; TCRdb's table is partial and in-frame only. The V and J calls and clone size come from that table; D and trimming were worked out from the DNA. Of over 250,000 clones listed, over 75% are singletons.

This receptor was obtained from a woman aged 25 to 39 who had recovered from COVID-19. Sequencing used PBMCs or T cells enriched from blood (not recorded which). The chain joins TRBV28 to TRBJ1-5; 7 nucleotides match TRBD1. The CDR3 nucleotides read TGTGCCAGCGGAACCTACAGGGGATATAGCAATCAGCCCCAGCATTTT. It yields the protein CASGTYRGYSNQPQHF.